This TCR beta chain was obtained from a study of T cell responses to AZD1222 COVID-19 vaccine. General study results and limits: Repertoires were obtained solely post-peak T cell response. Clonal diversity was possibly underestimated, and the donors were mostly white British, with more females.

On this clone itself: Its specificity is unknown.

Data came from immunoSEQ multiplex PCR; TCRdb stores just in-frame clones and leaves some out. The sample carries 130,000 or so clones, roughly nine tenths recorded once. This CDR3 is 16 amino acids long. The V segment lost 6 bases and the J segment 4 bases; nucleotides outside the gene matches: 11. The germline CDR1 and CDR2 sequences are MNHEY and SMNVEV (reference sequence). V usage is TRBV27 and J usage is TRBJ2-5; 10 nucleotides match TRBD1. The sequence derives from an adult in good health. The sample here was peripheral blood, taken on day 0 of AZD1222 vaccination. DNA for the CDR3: TGTGCCAGCAGGGGAAGGGGACAGGGGTTCGGAGAGACCCAGTACTTC. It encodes CASRGRGQGFGETQYF.